This is a list of T cell receptor beta chains from one sample in a study of identical twins. Each CDR3 protein is one row after TCRdb ran MiXCR on the 5' RACE reads. Of under 900,000 distinct CDR3 sequences listed, 15% to 20% are singletons. The same sample was also used in a study of T cells expressing NK-cell markers.

The sequencing input was PBMCs. These receptors were obtained from a woman in her late teens or twenties in good health. CDR3s leave out the opening cysteine and the closing phenylalanine or tryptophan. The order of the fields is CDR3 protein, V gene, J gene.

CDR3: ASRGLSGTEAF; V: TRBV5-1; J: TRBJ1-1
CDR3: SAFPGGRLNTEAF; V: TRBV20-1; J: TRBJ1-1
CDR3: ASSHETEGETQY; V: TRBV13; J: TRBJ2-5
CDR3: ASSQDREGLVGNIQY; V: TRBV4-3; J: TRBJ2-4
CDR3: ASSAQLDLNNEQF; V: TRBV5-1; J: TRBJ2-1
CDR3: SVPRGYSQETQY; V: TRBV29-1; J: TRBJ2-5
CDR3: ASSSSPRRGGLLDEQF; V: TRBV5-1; J: TRBJ2-1
CDR3: SARTGTGKLYEQY; V: TRBV20-1; J: TRBJ2-7
CDR3: SASQTERAEAF; V: TRBV20-1; J: TRBJ1-1
CDR3: ASTPLSAGEETQY; V: TRBV25-1; J: TRBJ2-5
CDR3: ASSQGGSTYGYT; V: TRBV12-3/TRBV12-4; J: TRBJ1-2
CDR3: ASGTRTDTQY; V: TRBV7-2; J: TRBJ2-3
CDR3: SARDHGGSSYEQY; V: TRBV20-1; J: TRBJ2-7
CDR3: SARDLKWDPLD; V: TRBV20-1; J: TRBJ2-3
CDR3: ASSQEQGARNSPLH; V: TRBV4-2; J: TRBJ1-6
CDR3: SAGQGRGRNEKLF; V: TRBV20-1; J: TRBJ1-4
CDR3: ASSFRVGGGSYEQY; V: TRBV12-3/TRBV12-4; J: TRBJ2-7
CDR3: ASSLVGGRAYEQY; V: TRBV5-1; J: TRBJ2-7